These 5 T cell receptor beta chains originate from one sample sequenced in a study of cytomegalovirus exposure and HLA in healthy donors. Primers for the PCR totalled 60 Vbeta and 13 Jbeta. Profiling relied on immunoSEQ multiplex PCR, and the TCRdb table lists in-frame clones only, not all of them. The repertoire holds 150,000 or so clones, with approximately 84% as singletons. The sample comprised PBMCs. The receptor set was obtained from a man aged 25 to 45 in good health and CMV-seropositive.

Of note for this clone: Other DNA sequences in this specimen translate into the identical CDR3. The CDR3: CASSELSYGYTF. CDR3 DNA sequence: TGTGCCAGCAGTGAACTCAGCTATGGCTACACCTTC. The genes are TRBV2 and TRBJ1-2; D unresolved. The V end was cut by 2 bases, the J end by 4 bases, with 5 bases between. CDR3 length equals 12 residues. Germline CDR1 is SNHLY and CDR2 is FYNNEI.

This clone has just one count. The V gene is TRBV2, the J gene TRBJ1-6; D is perhaps TRBD1 (5 bases). Trimming stripped 6 bases from V and 0 bases from J, with 12 bases between. CDR3 length: 16 amino acids. Germline CDR1 and CDR2: SNHLY and FYNNEI. The CDR3, as DNA: TGTGCCAGCAGGGGGGGGGATAGCTCCTATAATTCACCCCTCCACTTT. Amino acids: CASRGGDSSYNSPLHF.

J is TRBJ2-4 and V is TRBV2; 8 bases match TRBD1. The V and J ends lost 0 bases and 7 bases, in that order; junction bases with no gene match: 5. The CDR3 runs 15 residues. Looked up from germline, CDR1 is SNHLY and CDR2 is FYNNEI. The CDR3: CASSEAGQGLNIQYF. CDR3 nucleotides: TGTGCCAGCAGTGAAGCCGGACAGGGATTGAACATTCAGTACTTC.

The V call is TRBV5-4, the J call TRBJ2-1; 9 bases fit TRBD2. Germline V CDR1 and CDR2: SGHNT, YYREEE (reference sequence). J lost 4 bases, V lost 0 bases, and 8 bases had no gene match. CDR3 length: 17 residues. The CDR3, as DNA: TGTGCCAGCAGCTTGGCCCTCGCGGGAGGGGGTTACAATGAGCAGTTCTTC. Amino acid sequence: CASSLALAGGGYNEQFF.

This chain links TRBV11-3 with TRBJ2-3, with unresolved D. Trimming took 0 bases from V and 4 from J, leaving 8 bases between them. Germline CDR1 is SGHNT and CDR2 is YENEEA. The CDR3 runs to 14 residues. The CDR3 sequence: CASSLDYGADTQYF. The CDR3 DNA reads as TGTGCCAGCAGCTTAGACTATGGAGCAGATACGCAGTATTTT.